This is a list of T cell receptor beta chains from one sample in a study of post-analysis software for immune sequencing data. In TCRdb, the PCR reads were re-called with MiXCR into one record per CDR3 protein. Among some 890,000 distinct CDR3 sequences, about 57% were seen once, and the ten largest hold approximately 4.2%. Sequences were obtained from blood. These receptors originate from a girl between 10 and 17 years old with multiple sclerosis. CDR3s include the opening cysteine and the closing phenylalanine or tryptophan. D genes are given only for firm matches. Part of the rows lack a size; the others show once, few, many or a class for expanded clones.

clone_size j_call v_call d_call cdr3_aa cdr3_nt
NA TRBJ2-3 TRBV20-1 NA CSARVLRRVHGPGDTQYF TGCAGTGCTAGAGTCCTTCGCCGGGTCCACGGCCCCGGAGATACGCAGTATTTT
few TRBJ2-7 TRBV12-3/TRBV12-4 NA CASSFGSIPDTYEQYF TGTGCCAGCAGTTTCGGTAGTATCCCAGATACCTACGAGCAGTACTTC
few TRBJ2-3 TRBV20-1 NA CSARAERLSGTDTQYF TGCAGTGCTAGAGCCGAGAGACTTTCTGGGACAGATACGCAGTATTTT
few TRBJ2-1 TRBV29-1 NA CSVTTYNEQFF TGCAGCGTGACTACCTACAATGAGCAGTTCTTC
once TRBJ2-3 TRBV4-2 TRBD2 CASSPQREHTQYF TGTGCCAGCAGCCCCCAGCGGGAACATACGCAGTATTTT
NA TRBJ2-3 TRBV12-3/TRBV12-4 TRBD1 CASSLDRGKDTQYF TGTGCCAGCAGTTTAGACAGGGGAAAAGATACGCAGTATTTT
NA TRBJ2-5 TRBV4-1 NA CASSQVGRGETQYF TGTGCCAGCAGCCAAGTGGGGCGCGGTGAGACCCAGTACTTC
NA TRBJ1-2 TRBV12-3/TRBV12-4 TRBD1 CASSATGGGYGYTF TGTGCCAGCAGTGCCACAGGGGGTGGGTATGGCTACACCTTC
few TRBJ2-5 TRBV12-3/TRBV12-4 NA CASSFSDQETQYF TGTGCCAGCAGTTTTTCCGACCAAGAGACCCAGTACTTC
NA TRBJ1-2 TRBV20-1 TRBD1 CSARARGQAQANYGYTF TGCAGTGCTAGAGCCCGTGGACAGGCCCAGGCCAACTATGGCTACACCTTC
NA TRBJ2-7 TRBV5-1 TRBD2 CASSPPGLAGSYEQYF TGCGCCAGCAGTCCTCCGGGACTAGCGGGTTCCTACGAGCAGTACTTC
few TRBJ2-3 TRBV5-5 NA CASSSVGVTDTQYF TGTGCCAGCAGCTCCGTAGGGGTAACAGATACGCAGTATTTT
few TRBJ2-1 TRBV7-8 NA CASSLVAFGREQFF TGTGCCAGCAGCTTAGTTGCCTTCGGACGGGAGCAGTTCTTC
NA TRBJ2-3 TRBV9 TRBD2 CASSTQKRGSTDTQYF TGTGCCAGCAGCACCCAAAAGCGGGGGAGCACAGATACGCAGTATTTT
few TRBJ2-4 TRBV20-1 NA CSALYRNDKNIQYF TGCAGTGCTCTCTACCGAAACGATAAAAACATTCAGTACTTC
NA TRBJ1-4 TRBV20-1 TRBD1 CSARGPRQKLFF TGCAGTGCCAGGGGGCCCAGACAAAAACTGTTTTTT
NA TRBJ2-7 TRBV20-1 NA CSAPITAGSSYEQYF TGCAGTGCTCCGATCACGGCAGGGAGCTCCTACGAGCAGTACTTC
NA TRBJ1-2 TRBV29-1 NA CSVEYGSFSYTF TGCAGCGTTGAATATGGAAGCTTTAGCTACACCTTC
NA TRBJ1-2 TRBV4-2 NA CASSQERGGFRWGYTF TGTGCCAGCAGCCAAGAACGGGGCGGATTTAGGTGGGGCTACACCTTC
NA TRBJ2-1 TRBV12-5 NA CASGLVRVTSYNEQFF TGTGCTAGTGGTTTGGTAAGAGTTACCTCCTACAATGAGCAGTTCTTC
once TRBJ2-5 TRBV3-1 NA CASSIRVGGRQETQYF TGTGCCAGCAGCATACGTGTGGGGGGTCGGCAAGAGACCCAGTACTTC
NA TRBJ2-1 TRBV20-1 NA CSARVVGEQFF TGCAGTGCTAGAGTGGTGGGGGAGCAGTTCTTC